This T cell receptor (beta chain) was sequenced for a study of blood T cell repertoires in COVID-19. CDR3 size: 16 residues. CDR1 MNHEY and CDR2 SVGAGI come from the germline V gene. V was pared by 0 bases and J by 9 bases, with 6 bases of the junction left unmatched. TCRdb's table, derived via immunoSEQ multiplex PCR, lists solely in-frame clones and lacks some. The sample includes 220,000 or so clones, 70% to 90% of them seen just once. The receptor comes from a woman between 45 and 60 years old with COVID-19, enrolled during active disease. Sample: peripheral blood. The chain joins TRBV6-5 to TRBJ2-1, with TRBD2 identical over 12 bases. The CDR3 here is CASSYSELAGGSEQFF. CDR3 bases: TGTGCCAGCAGTTACTCGGAACTAGCGGGGGGTAGTGAGCAGTTCTTC.